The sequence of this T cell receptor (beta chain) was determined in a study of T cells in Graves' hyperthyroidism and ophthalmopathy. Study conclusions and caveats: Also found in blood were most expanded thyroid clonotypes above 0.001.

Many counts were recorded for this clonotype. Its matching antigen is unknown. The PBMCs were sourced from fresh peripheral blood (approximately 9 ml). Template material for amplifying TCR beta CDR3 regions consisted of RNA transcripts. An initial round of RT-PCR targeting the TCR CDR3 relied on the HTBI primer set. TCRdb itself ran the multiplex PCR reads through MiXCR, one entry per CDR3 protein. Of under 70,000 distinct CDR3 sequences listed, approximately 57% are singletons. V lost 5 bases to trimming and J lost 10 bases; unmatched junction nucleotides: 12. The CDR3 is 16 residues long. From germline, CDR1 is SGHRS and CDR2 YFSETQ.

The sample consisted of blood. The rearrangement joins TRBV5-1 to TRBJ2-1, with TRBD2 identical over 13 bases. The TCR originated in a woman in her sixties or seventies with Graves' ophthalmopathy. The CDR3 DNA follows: TGCGCCAGCAGTGACAGGCCCGGACTAGCGGGAGACGAGCAGTTCTTC. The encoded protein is CASSDRPGLAGDEQFF.